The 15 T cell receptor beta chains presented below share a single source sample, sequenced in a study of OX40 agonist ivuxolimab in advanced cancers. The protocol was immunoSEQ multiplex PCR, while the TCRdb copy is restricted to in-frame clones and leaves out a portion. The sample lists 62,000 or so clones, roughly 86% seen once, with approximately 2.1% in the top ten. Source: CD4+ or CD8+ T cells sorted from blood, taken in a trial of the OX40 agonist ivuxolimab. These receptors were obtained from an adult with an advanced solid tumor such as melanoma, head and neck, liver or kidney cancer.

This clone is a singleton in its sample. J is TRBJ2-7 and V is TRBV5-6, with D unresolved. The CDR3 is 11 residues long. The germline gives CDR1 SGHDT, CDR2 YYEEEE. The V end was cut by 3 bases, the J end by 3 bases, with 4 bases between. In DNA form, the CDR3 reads TGTGCCAGCAGCTCTCGCTACGAGCAGTACTTC. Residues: CASSSRYEQYF.

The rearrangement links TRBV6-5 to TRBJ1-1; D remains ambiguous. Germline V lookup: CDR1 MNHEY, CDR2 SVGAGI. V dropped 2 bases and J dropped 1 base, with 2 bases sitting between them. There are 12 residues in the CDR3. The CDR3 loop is CASSYKNTEAFF. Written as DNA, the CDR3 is TGTGCCAGCAGTTACAAGAACACTGAAGCTTTCTTT.

The CDR3 DNA reads as TGTGCCAGCAGCGAGGGACACCGAAGTGATATTCAGTACTTC. Protein: CASSEGHRSDIQYF. V is TRBV7-9 and J is TRBJ2-4; D is possibly TRBD1 (6 bases). From germline, CDR1 is SEHNR and CDR2 FQNEAQ (reference sequence). The germline V and J ends were trimmed by 5 bases and 10 bases, with 18 bases remaining between them. CDR3 length equals 14 residues.

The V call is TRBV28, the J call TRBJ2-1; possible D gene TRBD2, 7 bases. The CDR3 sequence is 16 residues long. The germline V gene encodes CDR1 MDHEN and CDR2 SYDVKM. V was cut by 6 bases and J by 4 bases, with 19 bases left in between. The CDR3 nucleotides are TGTGCCAGCAGCTCCGGGGGGCAGGGAATATACAATGAGCAGTTCTTC. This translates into CASSSGGQGIYNEQFF. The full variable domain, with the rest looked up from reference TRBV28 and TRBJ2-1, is DVKVTQSSRYLVKRTGEKVFLECVQDMDHENMFWYRQDPGLGLRLIYFSYDVKMKEKGDIPEGYSVSREKKERFSLILESASTNQTSMYLCASSSGGQGIYNEQFFGPGTRLTVL.

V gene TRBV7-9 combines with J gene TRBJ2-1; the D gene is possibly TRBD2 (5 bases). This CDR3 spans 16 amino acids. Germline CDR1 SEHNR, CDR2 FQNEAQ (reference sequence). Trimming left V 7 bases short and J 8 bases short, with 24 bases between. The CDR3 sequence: CASTLDGKRDTHEQFF. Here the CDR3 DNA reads TGTGCCAGCACCCTCGACGGGAAACGAGACACCCATGAGCAGTTCTTC.

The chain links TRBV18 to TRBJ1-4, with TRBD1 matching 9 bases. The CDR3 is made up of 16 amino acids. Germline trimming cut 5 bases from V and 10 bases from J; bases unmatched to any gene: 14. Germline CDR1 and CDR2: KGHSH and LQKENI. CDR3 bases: TGTGCCAGCTCATCGACCGGGACAGGGTCCGGTAGAAAACTGTTTTTT. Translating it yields CASSSTGTGSGRKLFF.

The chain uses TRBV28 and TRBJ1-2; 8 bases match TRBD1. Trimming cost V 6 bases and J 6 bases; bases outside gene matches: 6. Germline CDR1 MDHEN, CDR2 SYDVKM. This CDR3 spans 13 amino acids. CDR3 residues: CASRQTGGDGYTF. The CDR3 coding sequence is TGTGCCAGCAGACAAACAGGGGGGGATGGCTACACCTTC.

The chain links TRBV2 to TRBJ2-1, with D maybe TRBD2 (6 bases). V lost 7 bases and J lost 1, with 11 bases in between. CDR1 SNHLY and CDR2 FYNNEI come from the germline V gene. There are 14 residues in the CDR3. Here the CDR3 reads CASIEAGSYNEQFF. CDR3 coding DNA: TGTGCCAGCATCGAGGCGGGGTCCTACAATGAGCAGTTCTTC.

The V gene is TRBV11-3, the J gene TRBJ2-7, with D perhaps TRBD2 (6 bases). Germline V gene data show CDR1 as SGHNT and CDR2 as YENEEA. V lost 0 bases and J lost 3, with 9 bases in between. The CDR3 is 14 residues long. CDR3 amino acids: CASSLEASDYEQYF. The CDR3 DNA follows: TGTGCCAGCAGCTTAGAGGCTAGCGACTACGAGCAGTACTTC.

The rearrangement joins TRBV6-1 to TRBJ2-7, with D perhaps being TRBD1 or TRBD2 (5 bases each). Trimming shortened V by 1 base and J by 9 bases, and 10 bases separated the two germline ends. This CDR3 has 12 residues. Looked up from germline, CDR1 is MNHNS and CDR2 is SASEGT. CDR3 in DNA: TGTGCCAGCAGTGAAGAGGGGAGAACGCAGTACTTC. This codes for CASSEEGRTQYF.

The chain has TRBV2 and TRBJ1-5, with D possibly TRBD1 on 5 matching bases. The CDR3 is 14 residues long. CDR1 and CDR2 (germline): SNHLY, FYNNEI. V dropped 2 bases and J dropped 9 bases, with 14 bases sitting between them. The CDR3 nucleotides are TGTGCCAGCAGTGAACGGGACCCTTTTCGGCCCCAGCATTTT. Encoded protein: CASSERDPFRPQHF. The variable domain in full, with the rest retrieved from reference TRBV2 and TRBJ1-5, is EPEVTQTPSHQVTQMGQEVILRCVPISNHLYFYWYRQILGQKVEFLVSFYNNEISEKSEIFDDQFSVERPDGSNFTLKIRSTKLEDSAMYFCASSERDPFRPQHFGDGTRLSIL.

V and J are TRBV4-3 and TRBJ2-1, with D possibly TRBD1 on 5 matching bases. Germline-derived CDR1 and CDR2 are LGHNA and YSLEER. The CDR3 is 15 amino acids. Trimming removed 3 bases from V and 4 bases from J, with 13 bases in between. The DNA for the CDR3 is TGCGCCAGCAGCCATACAAGGTCAGGGTACAATGAGCAGTTCTTC. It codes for CASSHTRSGYNEQFF.

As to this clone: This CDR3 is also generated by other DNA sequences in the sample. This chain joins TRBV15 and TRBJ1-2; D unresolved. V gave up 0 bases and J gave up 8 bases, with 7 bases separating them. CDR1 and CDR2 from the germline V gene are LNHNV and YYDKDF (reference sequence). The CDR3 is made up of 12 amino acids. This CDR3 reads CATSRDRYGYTF. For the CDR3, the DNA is TGTGCCACCAGCAGAGATCGGTACGGCTACACCTTC.

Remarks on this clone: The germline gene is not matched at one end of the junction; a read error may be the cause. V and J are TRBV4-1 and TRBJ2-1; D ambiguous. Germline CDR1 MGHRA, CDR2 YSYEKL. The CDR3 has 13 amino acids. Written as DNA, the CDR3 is TGCGCCGGCAGCCAAGTGACGCTAAGGGAGCAGTTCTTC. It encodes CAGSQVTLREQFF.

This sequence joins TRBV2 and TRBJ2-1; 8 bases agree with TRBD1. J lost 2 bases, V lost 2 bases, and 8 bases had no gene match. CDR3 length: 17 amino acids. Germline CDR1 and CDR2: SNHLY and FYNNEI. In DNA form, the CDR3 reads TGTGCCAGCAGTGAAATGCCAGGGGGCTCTGCCTACAATGAGCAGTTCTTC. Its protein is CASSEMPGGSAYNEQFF.